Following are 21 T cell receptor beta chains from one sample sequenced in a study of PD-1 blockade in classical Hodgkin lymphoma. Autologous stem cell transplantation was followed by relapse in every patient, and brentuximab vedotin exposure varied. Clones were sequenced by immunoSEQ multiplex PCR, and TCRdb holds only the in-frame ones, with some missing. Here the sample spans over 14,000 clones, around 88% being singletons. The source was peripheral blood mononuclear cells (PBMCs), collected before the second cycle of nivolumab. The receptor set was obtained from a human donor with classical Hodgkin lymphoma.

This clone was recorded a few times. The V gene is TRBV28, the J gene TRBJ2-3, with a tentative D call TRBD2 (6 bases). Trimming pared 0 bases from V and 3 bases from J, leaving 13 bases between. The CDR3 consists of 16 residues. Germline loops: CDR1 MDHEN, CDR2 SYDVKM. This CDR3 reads CASSLWEAGRTDTQYF. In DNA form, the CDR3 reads TGTGCCAGCAGTTTATGGGAGGCGGGAAGGACAGATACGCAGTATTTT.

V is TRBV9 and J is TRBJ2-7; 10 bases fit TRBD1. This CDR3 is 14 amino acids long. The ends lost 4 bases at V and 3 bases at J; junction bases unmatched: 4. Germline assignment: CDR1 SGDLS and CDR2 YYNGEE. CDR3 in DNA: TGTGCCAGCAGCCCCTGGGACAGGGGCTACGAGCAGTACTTC. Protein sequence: CASSPWDRGYEQYF.

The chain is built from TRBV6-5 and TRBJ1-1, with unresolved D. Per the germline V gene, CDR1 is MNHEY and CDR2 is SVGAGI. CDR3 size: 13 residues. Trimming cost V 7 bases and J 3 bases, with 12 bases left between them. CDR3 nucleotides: TGTGCCAGCAACGGGAATGCGGACACTGAAGCTTTCTTT. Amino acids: CASNGNADTEAFF.

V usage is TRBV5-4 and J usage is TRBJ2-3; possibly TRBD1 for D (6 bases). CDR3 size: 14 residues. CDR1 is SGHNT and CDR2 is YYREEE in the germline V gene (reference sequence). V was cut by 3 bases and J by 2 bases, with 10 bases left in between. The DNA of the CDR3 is TGTGCCAGCAGCTCAGACAGGTACACAGATACGCAGTATTTT. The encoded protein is CASSSDRYTDTQYF.

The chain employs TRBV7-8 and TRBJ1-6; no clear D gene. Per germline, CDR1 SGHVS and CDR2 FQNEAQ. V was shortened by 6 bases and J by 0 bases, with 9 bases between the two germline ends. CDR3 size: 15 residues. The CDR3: CASSGRDSYNSPLHF. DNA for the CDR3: TGTGCCAGCAGTGGGCGGGACTCCTATAATTCACCCCTCCACTTT.

This CDR3 is CASSVSPGMNEKLFF. CDR3 DNA: TGTGCCAGCAGCGTATCCCCAGGGATGAACGAAAAACTGTTTTTT. The chain is built from TRBV9 and TRBJ1-4; D might be TRBD1 (5 bases). Germline lookup yields CDR1 SGDLS and CDR2 YYNGEE. V lost 1 base and J 8 bases, leaving 15 bases between the germline ends. CDR3 length: 15 residues. The whole variable domain, remainder taken from reference TRBV9 and TRBJ1-4, is DSGVTQTPKHLITATGQRVTLRCSPRSGDLSVYWYQQSLDQGLQFLIQYYNGEERAKGNILERFSAQQFPDLHSELNLSSLELGDSALYFCASSVSPGMNEKLFFGSGTQLSVL.

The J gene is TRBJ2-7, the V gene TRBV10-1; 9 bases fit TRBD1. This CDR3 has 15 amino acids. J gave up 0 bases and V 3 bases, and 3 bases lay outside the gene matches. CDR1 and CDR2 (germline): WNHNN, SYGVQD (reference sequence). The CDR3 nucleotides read TGCGCCAGCAGTGATGGGACAGGGAGCTCCTACGAGCAGTACTTC. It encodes CASSDGTGSSYEQYF.

The CDR3 region has the DNA TGTGCCAGCAGCTCGGGACTAGCGGGGTCTAGCACAGATACGCAGTATTTT. Its translation: CASSSGLAGSSTDTQYF. The rearrangement links TRBV7-6 to TRBJ2-3, with 13 bases fitting TRBD2. The CDR3 length is 17 residues. With 4 bases clipped from V and 0 bases from J, the junction kept 4 bases outside the gene matches. Looked up from germline, CDR1 is SGHVS and CDR2 is FNYEAQ.

CDR3 in DNA: TGTGCCAGCAGTGAATCGGTCAGGGGGCACGTTGGGCTGTTTTTT. It encodes CASSESVRGHVGLFF. This rearrangement joins TRBV25-1 to TRBJ2-2, with TRBD1 matching 8 bases. The ends lost 1 base at V and 13 bases at J; junction bases unmatched: 11. Germline CDR1 and CDR2: MGHDK and SYGVNS. This CDR3 is built from 15 residues.

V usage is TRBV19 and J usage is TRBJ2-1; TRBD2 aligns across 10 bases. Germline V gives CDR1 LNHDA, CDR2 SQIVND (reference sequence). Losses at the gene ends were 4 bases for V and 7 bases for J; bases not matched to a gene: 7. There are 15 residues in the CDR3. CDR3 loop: CASSRTSSGGNEQFF. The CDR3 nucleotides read TGTGCCAGTAGTAGGACCTCTAGCGGGGGAAATGAGCAGTTCTTC.

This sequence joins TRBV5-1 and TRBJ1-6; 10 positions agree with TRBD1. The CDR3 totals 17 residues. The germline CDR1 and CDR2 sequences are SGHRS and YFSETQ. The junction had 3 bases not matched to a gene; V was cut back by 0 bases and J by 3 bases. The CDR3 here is CASSLAGTGVYNSPLHF. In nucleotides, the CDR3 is TGCGCCAGCAGCTTGGCGGGGACAGGGGTCTATAATTCACCCCTCCACTTT.

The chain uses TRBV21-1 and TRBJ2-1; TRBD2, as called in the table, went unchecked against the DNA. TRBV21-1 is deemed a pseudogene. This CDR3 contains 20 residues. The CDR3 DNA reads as TGTGCCAGCACTCAACGGGGACAGACTAGCGGGGGACGCTCCTACAATGAGCAGTTCTTC. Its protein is CASTQRGQTSGGRSYNEQFF.

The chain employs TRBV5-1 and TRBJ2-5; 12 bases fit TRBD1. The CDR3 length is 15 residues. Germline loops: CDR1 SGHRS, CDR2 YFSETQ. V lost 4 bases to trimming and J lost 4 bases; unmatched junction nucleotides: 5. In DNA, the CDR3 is TGCGCCAGCAGCCGGGACAGGGGGCGAGGAGAGACCCAGTACTTC. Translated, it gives CASSRDRGRGETQYF.

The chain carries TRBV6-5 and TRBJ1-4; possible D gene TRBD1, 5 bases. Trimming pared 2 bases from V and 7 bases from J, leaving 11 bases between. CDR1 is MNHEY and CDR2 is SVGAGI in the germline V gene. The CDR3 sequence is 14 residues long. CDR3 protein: CASSYRGWGEKLFF. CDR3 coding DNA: TGTGCCAGCAGTTACAGGGGTTGGGGTGAAAAACTGTTTTTT.

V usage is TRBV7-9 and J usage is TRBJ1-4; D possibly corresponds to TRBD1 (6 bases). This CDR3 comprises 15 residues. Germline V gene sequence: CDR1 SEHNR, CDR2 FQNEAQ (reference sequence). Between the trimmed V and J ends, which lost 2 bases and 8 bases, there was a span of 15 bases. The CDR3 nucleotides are TGTGCCAGCAGCTTAAGTGCAGGGGTTGGGGAAAAACTGTTTTTT. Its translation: CASSLSAGVGEKLFF.

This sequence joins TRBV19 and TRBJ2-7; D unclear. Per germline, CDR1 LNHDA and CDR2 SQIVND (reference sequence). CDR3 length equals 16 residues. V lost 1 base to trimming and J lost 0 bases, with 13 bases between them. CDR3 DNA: TGTGCCAGTAGTATAGCCCACAGCCATAGCTCCTACGAGCAGTACTTC. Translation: CASSIAHSHSSYEQYF.

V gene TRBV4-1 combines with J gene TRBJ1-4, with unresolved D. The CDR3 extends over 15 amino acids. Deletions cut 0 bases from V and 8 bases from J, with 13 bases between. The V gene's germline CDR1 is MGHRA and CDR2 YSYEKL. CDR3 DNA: TGCGCCAGCAGCCAAGATGAAGTAAGGAGGGAAAAACTGTTTTTT. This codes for CASSQDEVRREKLFF.

CDR3 bases: TGTGCCAGCAGTGAATCCTCTGGCGAGCAGTACTTC. Encoded protein: CASSESSGEQYF. The J gene is TRBJ2-7, the V gene TRBV25-1; no clear D. CDR1 and CDR2 (germline): MGHDK, SYGVNS. V lost 1 base and J 6 bases, leaving 7 bases between the germline ends. CDR3 size: 12 residues.

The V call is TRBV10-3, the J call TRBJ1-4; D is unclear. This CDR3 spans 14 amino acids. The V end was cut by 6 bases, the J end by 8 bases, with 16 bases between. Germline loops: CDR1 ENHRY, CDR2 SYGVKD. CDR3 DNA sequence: TGTGCCATCAGCGCGGACTTGCGAGAGGAAAAACTGTTTTTT. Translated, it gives CAISADLREEKLFF.

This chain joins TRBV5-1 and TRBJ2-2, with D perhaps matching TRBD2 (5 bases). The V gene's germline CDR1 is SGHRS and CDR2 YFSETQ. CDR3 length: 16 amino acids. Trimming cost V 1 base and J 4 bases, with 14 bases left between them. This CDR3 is CASSLLSLEGTGELFF. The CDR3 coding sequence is TGCGCCAGCAGCTTGCTCTCTCTAGAGGGCACCGGGGAGCTGTTTTTT.

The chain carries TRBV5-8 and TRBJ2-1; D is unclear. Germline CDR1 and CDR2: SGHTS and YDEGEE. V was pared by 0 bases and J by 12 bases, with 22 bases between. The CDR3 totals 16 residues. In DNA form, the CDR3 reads TGTGCCAGCAGCTTGGCAATTAGCCGCCCCCAAATCGCGCAGTTCTTC. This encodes CASSLAISRPQIAQFF. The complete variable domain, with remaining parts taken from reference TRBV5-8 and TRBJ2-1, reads EAGVTQSPTHLIKTRGQQATLRCSPISGHTSVYWYQQALGLGLQFLLWYDEGEERNRGNFPPRFSGRQFPNYSSELNVNALELEDSALYLCASSLAISRPQIAQFFGPGTRLTVL.